This T cell receptor beta chain is drawn from a study of OX40 agonist ivuxolimab in advanced cancers. In terms of the full investigation: Ivuxolimab was a fully human IgG2 agonistic monoclonal antibody targeting the costimulatory receptor OX40 (CD134). Intravenous ivuxolimab was administered to patients every 2 weeks at six dose levels: 0.01, 0.1, 0.3, 1.5, 3 and 10 mg/kg. Of the 52 patients in dose escalation, 19 had hepatocellular carcinoma, approximately 15 had melanoma, 9 had renal cell carcinoma and 9 had head and neck cancer. The dose-escalation cohort was about 86% male with a mean age of approximately 60 years, ranging from roughly 23 to 90. Prior anti-PD-1, anti-PD-L1 or anti-CTLA-4 therapy was permitted, and about 40% of dose-escalation patients had received checkpoint inhibitors. Partial responses occurred in three dose-escalation patients, of whom one had hepatocellular carcinoma and two had cutaneous melanoma. The point of sequencing TCRbeta in the periphery was to test whether ivuxolimab changed TCR sequence diversity and drove clonal T-cell expansion. The paper covers the monotherapy dose-escalation part of the phase I ivuxolimab trial, which included N of about 50 patients.

V loses 1 base of germline sequence and J loses 13 bases, and the interval between the two ends is 13 bases. The CDR3 measures 13 amino acids from cysteine to phenylalanine. The CDR3 DNA has 39 bases and is translated from base 1. CDR1 and CDR2 are read off the germline V gene as MNHNS and SASEGT. Genomic DNA was extracted from sorted cells for sequencing of the TCRbeta CDR3 region. The immunoSEQ Assay was used to sequence the TCRbeta CDR3 regions. TCRdb retrieved this table from immuneACCESS and kept in-frame rearrangements only. Not all clones are present; in checked studies, unresolved V genes account for under half, and no reason is known for the remainder. Here the sample has 65,000 to 90,000 clones; around 84% occur a single time. The ten top clones hold under 3.5% of the sample. The trial excluded patients who had a history of autoimmune disease or who were on systemic immunosuppression. In every dose cohort, peripheral blood was drawn for TCR sequencing at baseline, cycle 4 day 1, and cycle 7 day 1. The samples were taken from a phase I, first-in-human, multicenter, open-label dose-escalation trial of ivuxolimab. Adults with locally advanced or metastatic melanoma, renal cell, hepatocellular, or head and neck squamous cell carcinoma were enrolled in the trial. CD4+ and CD8+ T cells were sorted separately from peripheral blood before TCR sequencing.

On this clone itself: Which antigen it targets is not known. No much larger clone exists at a distance of one base, and base qualities are not known.

The paper as a whole reports these results and caveats: Which antigens the clonally expanded peripheral T cells were specific for was not determined. After ivuxolimab, expanded clones were on average more numerous among CD8+ T cells than among CD4+ T cells. At doses from 0.1 to 3.0 mg/kg, clonal expansion was seen in both CD4+ and CD8+ blood T cells between baseline and week 6. Low levels of normalized T-cell clonal expansion were also seen in some patients who did not respond. In the 0.1-3.0 mg/kg groups, partial responders were among the patients with the lowest normalized peripheral clonal expansion, particularly in CD8+ T cells.

The source was CD4+ or CD8+ T cells sorted from blood, collected in a trial of the OX40 agonist ivuxolimab. Here the chain combines TRBV6-1 and TRBJ1-4; no D gene call is confident. This receptor was obtained from an adult with an advanced solid tumor such as melanoma, head and neck, liver or kidney cancer. This receptor has the CDR3 CASSEVGWKGLFF. Read as DNA, the sequence is TGTGCCAGCAGTGAAGTCGGGTGGAAAGGACTGTTTTTT.